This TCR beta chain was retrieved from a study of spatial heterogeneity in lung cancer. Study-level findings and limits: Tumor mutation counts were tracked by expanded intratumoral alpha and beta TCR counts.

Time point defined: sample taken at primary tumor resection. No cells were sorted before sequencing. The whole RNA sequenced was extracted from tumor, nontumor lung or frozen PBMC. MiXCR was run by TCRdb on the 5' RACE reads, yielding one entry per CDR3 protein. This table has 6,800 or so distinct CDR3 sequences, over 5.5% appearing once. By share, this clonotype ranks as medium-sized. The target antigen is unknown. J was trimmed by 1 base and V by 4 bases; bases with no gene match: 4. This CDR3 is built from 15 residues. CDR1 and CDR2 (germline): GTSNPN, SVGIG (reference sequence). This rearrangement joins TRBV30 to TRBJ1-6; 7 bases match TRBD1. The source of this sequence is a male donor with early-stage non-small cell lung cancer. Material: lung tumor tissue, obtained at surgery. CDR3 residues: CAWKTGSSYNSPLHF. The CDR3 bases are TGTGCCTGGAAGACAGGGAGTTCCTATAATTCACCCCTCCACTTT.